This TCR beta chain originates from a study of circulating CD8 cells and anti-PD-1 response in melanoma. TCR libraries were prepared from approximately 15 ng of total RNA with the QIAseq Immune Repertoire TCR panel. TCRdb re-called the reads with MiXCR, one entry per CDR3 protein. The sample has roughly 400 distinct CDR3 sequences, roughly 7.4% seen once; the top ten hold 65% to 80%. This clonotype is termed large. Four subsets defined by PD-1 and/or TIGIT were sorted from live CD3+CD8+TCRalphabeta+ cells. Looked up from germline, CDR1 is MDHEN and CDR2 is SYDVKM. The V gene end was trimmed by 3 bases and the J gene end by 7 bases; junction bases not matched to a gene: 11. This CDR3 has 16 amino acids.

This receptor was obtained from a human donor with melanoma. The V call is TRBV28, the J call TRBJ2-1; 8 bases line up with TRBD2. The sequences come from CD8+ T cells from PBMCs, collected at baseline or after one month of anti-PD-1 therapy (not recorded which). The CDR3 spells CASSFGRRGGTNEQFF. CDR3 bases: TGTGCCAGCAGTTTCGGCCGCCGGGGGGGGACGAATGAGCAGTTCTTC.